The entry below describes one T cell receptor beta chain. This entry is derived from a study of blood T cell repertoires in COVID-19. The method was immunoSEQ multiplex PCR; TCRdb's version includes in-frame clones alone and lacks a portion of them. The sample consists of fewer than 120,000 clones, about 85% of them appearing once. Germline V CDR1 and CDR2: MNHNY, SVGAGI (reference sequence). J gave up 0 bases and V 8 bases, and 2 bases lay outside the gene matches. The CDR3 runs to 14 residues. V gene TRBV6-6 combines with J gene TRBJ1-3, with 9 nucleotides matching TRBD1. The sequence derives from a human donor in a cohort sampled during active COVID-19. The source material was peripheral blood. The CDR3 DNA is TGTGCCAGCGGACAGGGGCGCTCTGGAAACACCATATATTTT. Translated: CASGQGRSGNTIYF.